This TCR beta chain was sequenced during a study of PD-1 blockade in classical Hodgkin lymphoma. This CDR3 has 18 amino acids. Per the germline V gene, CDR1 is SGHNT and CDR2 is YYREEE (reference sequence). Between the trimmed V and J ends, which lost 3 bases and 1 base, there was a span of 19 bases. Measured with immunoSEQ multiplex PCR; TCRdb has only the in-frame clones, and not every one. Of approximately 17,000 clones detected, 75% to 90% appear once; the ten largest clones hold approximately 22%. Relapse was seen in all patients after autologous stem cell transplantation, and brentuximab vedotin exposure was variable. The study's findings and limits: Whoever responded completely had baseline diversity much like that seen in newly diagnosed patients. When set against healthy donors, newly diagnosed patients were reported to show lower baseline TCR diversity. Later analyses included only patients treated at least 1 year post-ASCT. By C4D1 there was a significant rise in CD4+ TCR diversity but not in CD8+ TCR diversity.

Within the sample, this clone is medium-sized (0.01 to 0.1%). Antigen: not known. This sequence was found in a human donor with classical Hodgkin lymphoma. This chain links TRBV5-4 with TRBJ2-2, with D maybe TRBD2 (6 bases). The sequenced sample was peripheral blood mononuclear cells (PBMCs), obtained at baseline. CDR3 residues: CASSSHIWGEKNTGELFF. CDR3 DNA sequence: TGTGCCAGCAGCTCCCATATATGGGGGGAGAAGAACACCGGGGAGCTGTTTTTT.